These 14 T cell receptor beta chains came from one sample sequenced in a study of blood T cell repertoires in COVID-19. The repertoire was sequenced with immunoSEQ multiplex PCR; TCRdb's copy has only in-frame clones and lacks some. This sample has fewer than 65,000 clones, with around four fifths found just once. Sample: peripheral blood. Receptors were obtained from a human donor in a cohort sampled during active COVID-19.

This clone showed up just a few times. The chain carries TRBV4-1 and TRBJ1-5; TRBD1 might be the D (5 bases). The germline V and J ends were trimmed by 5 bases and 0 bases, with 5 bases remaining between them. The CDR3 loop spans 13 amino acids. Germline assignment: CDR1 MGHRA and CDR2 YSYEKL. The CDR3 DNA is TGCGCCAGCAGCGACAGTAGCAATCAGCCCCAGCATTTT. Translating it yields CASSDSSNQPQHF.

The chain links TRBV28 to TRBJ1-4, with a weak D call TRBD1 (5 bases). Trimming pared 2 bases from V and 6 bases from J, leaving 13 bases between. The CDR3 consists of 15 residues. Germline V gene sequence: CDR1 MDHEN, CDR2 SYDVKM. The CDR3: CASSLSGTPDEKLFF. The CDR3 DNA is TGTGCCAGCAGTTTAAGTGGGACTCCGGATGAAAAACTGTTTTTT.

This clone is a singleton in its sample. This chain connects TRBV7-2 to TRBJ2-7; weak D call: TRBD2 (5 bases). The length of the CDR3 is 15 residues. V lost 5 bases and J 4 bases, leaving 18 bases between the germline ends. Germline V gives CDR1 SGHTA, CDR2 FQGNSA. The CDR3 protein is CASSPVGVPYYEQYF. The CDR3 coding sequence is TGTGCCAGCAGCCCGGTCGGGGTCCCATATTACGAGCAGTACTTC.

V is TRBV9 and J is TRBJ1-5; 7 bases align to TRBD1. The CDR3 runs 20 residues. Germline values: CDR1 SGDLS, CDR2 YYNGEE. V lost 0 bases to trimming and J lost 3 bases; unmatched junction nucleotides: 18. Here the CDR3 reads CASSVEETGLQPKFNQPQHF. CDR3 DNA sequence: TGTGCCAGCAGCGTAGAGGAGACAGGGCTACAACCTAAATTCAATCAGCCCCAGCATTTT.

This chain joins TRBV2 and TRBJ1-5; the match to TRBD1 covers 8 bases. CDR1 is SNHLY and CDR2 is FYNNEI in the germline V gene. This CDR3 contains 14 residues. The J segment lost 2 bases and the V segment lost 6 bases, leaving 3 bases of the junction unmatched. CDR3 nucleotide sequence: TGTGCCAGCAGGGGACAGGTTGGCAATCAGCCCCAGCATTTT. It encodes CASRGQVGNQPQHF.

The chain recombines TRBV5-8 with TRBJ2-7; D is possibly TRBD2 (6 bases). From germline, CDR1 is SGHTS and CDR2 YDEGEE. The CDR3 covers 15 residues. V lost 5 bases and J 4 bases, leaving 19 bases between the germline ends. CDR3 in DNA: TGTGCCAGCAGGCCCGTCTCCCGGGACTTATACGAGCAGTACTTC. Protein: CASRPVSRDLYEQYF.

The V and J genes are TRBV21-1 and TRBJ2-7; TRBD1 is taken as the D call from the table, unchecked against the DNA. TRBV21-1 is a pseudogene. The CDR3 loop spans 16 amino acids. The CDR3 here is CASSKKFRDTHYEQYF. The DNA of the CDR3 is TGTGCCAGCAGCAAAAAGTTCCGGGACACCCACTACGAGCAGTACTTC.

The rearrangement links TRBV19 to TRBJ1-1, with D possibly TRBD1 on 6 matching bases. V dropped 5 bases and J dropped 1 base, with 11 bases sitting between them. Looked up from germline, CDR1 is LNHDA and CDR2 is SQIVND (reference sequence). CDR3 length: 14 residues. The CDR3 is CASSQGLGNTEAFF. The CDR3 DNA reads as TGTGCCAGTAGTCAGGGGTTAGGGAACACTGAAGCTTTCTTT.

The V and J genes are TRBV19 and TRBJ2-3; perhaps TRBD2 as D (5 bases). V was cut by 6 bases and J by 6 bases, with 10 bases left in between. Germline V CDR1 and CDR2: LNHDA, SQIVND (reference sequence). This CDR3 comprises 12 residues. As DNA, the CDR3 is TGTGCCAGTAGCATCGAGGGTGATACGCAGTATTTT. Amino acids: CASSIEGDTQYF.

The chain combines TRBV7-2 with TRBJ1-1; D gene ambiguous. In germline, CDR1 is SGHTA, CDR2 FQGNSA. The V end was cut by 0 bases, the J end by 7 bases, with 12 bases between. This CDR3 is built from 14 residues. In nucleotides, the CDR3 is TGTGCCAGCAGCTTAGCCACAAATTCGAATGAAGCTTTCTTT. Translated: CASSLATNSNEAFF.

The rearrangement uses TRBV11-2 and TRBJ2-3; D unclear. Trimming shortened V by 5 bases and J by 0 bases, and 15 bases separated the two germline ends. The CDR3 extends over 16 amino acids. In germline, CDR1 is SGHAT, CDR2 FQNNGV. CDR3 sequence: CASSELLPPSTDTQYF. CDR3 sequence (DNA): TGTGCCAGCAGCGAACTTCTCCCTCCTAGCACAGATACGCAGTATTTT.

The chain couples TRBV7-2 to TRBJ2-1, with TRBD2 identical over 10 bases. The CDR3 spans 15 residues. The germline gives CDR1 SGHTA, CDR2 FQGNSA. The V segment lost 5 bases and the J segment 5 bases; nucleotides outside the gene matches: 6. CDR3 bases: TGTGCCAGCAGCCTTCGACTAGCGGGTCACAATGAGCAGTTCTTC. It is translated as CASSLRLAGHNEQFF.

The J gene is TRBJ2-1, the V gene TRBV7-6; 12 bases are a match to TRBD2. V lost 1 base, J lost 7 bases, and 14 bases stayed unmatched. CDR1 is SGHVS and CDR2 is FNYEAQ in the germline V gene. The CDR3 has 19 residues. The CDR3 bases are TGTGCCAGCAGCTTAGAGTCTAGCGGGAGGGCCCCATATAAGAATGAGCAGTTCTTC. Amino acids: CASSLESSGRAPYKNEQFF.

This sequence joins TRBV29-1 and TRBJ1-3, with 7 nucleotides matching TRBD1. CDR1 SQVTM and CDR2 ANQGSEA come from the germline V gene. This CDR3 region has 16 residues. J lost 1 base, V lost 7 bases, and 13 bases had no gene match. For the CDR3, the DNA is TGCAGCGCCTTGATGCGACAGGGAGTATCTGGAAACACCATATATTTT. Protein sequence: CSALMRQGVSGNTIYF.